These 8 T cell receptor beta chains were sequenced from one sample in a study of neoadjuvant nivolumab and ipilimumab in lung cancer. Only in-frame clones appear in the TCRdb table, and some are missing; sequencing was by immunoSEQ multiplex PCR. The table records approximately 5,000 clones, about 80% of them present only once. The starting material was normal lung tissue adjacent to the tumor, obtained after neoadjuvant nivolumab, alone or with ipilimumab, at or shortly before surgery. The receptors were gathered from an adult with non-small cell lung cancer. Some clones in this sample may be carry-over from other donors' samples.

The chain combines TRBV11-2 with TRBJ2-2; perhaps TRBD2 as D (5 bases). The CDR3 runs to 15 residues. V was clipped by 4 bases and J by 7 bases, with 16 bases between them. CDR1 is SGHAT, CDR2 FQNNGV, per germline. DNA of the CDR3: TGTGCCAGCAGCTCCGACTTATACGGGATCGGGGAGCTGTTTTTT. It encodes CASSSDLYGIGELFF. Together with reference TRBV11-2 and TRBJ2-2, the CDR3 gives the full variable domain: EAGVAQSPRYKIIEKRQSVAFWCNPISGHATLYWYQQILGQGPKLLIQFQNNGVVDDSQLPKDRFSAERLKGVDSTLKIQPAKLEDSAVYLCASSSDLYGIGELFFGEGSRLTVL.

The chain uses TRBV6-1 and TRBJ2-7, with 9 bases aligning to TRBD1. V was clipped by 9 bases and J by 3 bases; unmatched bases: 6. This CDR3 contains 13 residues. Germline assignment: CDR1 MNHNS and CDR2 SASEGT. This CDR3 is CASRQGVLYEQYF. In nucleotides, the CDR3 is TGTGCCAGTAGACAGGGGGTACTCTACGAGCAGTACTTC.

This clone has more than one count but fewer than ten. The V call is TRBV7-8, the J call TRBJ2-7, with a possible D match to TRBD2 (6 bases). Per the germline V gene, CDR1 is SGHVS and CDR2 is FQNEAQ. CDR3 length: 14 amino acids. V dropped 1 base and J dropped 5 bases, with 12 bases sitting between them. The CDR3 loop is CASSLGGVGDEQYF. DNA for the CDR3: TGTGCCAGCAGCTTAGGCGGGGTCGGGGACGAGCAGTACTTC.

The table lists this clone with a few counts. The chain uses TRBV11-2 and TRBJ1-2, with a weak D call TRBD1 (5 bases). Trimming cost V 5 bases and J 3 bases, with 10 bases left between them. Per germline, CDR1 SGHAT and CDR2 FQNNGV. There are 13 residues in the CDR3. CDR3 in DNA: TGTGCCAGCAGCCCTGGACAAGACTATGGCTACACCTTC. Translation: CASSPGQDYGYTF.

To note about this clone: Other DNA variants within this sample encode the same CDR3. The chain combines TRBV19 with TRBJ1-1; 10 nucleotides align to TRBD1. The CDR3 spans 14 residues. The V and J ends lost 8 bases and 4 bases, in that order; junction bases with no gene match: 7. The V gene's germline CDR1 is LNHDA and CDR2 SQIVND (reference sequence). CDR3 in amino acids: CASSPGQGSTEAFF. The CDR3, as DNA: TGTGCCAGTTCCCCGGGACAGGGGAGCACTGAAGCTTTCTTT. Filled out from reference TRBV19 and TRBJ1-1, the complete variable domain reads DGGITQSPKYLFRKEGQNVTLSCEQNLNHDAMYWYRQDPGQGLRLIYYSQIVNDFQKGDIAEGYSVSREKKESFPLTVTSAQKNPTAFYLCASSPGQGSTEAFFGQGTRLTVV.

This clone is large within its sample. The V gene is TRBV2, the J gene TRBJ1-1; 9 nucleotides match TRBD1. The CDR3 is 14 residues long. CDR1 and CDR2 (germline): SNHLY, FYNNEI. V lost 7 bases, J lost 7 bases, and 10 bases stayed unmatched. This chain's CDR3 is CASTRDRAEGEAFF. The CDR3 bases are TGTGCCAGCACAAGGGACAGGGCCGAGGGTGAAGCTTTCTTT.

The chain couples TRBV19 to TRBJ1-4; 10 bases are shared with TRBD1. The CDR3 is 14 residues long. The junction had 5 bases not matched to a gene; V was cut back by 5 bases and J by 8 bases. Germline lookup yields CDR1 LNHDA and CDR2 SQIVND (reference sequence). The CDR3 loop reads CASSLTGGREKLFF. In DNA form, the CDR3 reads TGTGCCAGTAGTCTGACAGGGGGCCGGGAAAAACTGTTTTTT.

The chain carries TRBV4-1 and TRBJ2-7; 8 bases map to TRBD1. Looked up from germline, CDR1 is MGHRA and CDR2 is YSYEKL. The V gene end was trimmed by 5 bases and the J gene end by 3 bases; junction bases not matched to a gene: 3. The CDR3 is 13 residues long. The CDR3 sequence: CASSRGQGYEQYF. CDR3 DNA sequence: TGCGCCAGCAGCAGAGGACAGGGCTACGAGCAGTACTTC.